This is a list of T cell receptor beta chains from one sample in a study of T cells in Graves' hyperthyroidism and ophthalmopathy. TCRdb ran MiXCR on the multiplex PCR reads and lists one entry per CDR3 protein. The sample lists approximately 490,000 distinct CDR3 sequences, roughly 22% seen once, with around 50% in the top ten. Material: blood. These receptors were taken from a woman aged 70-85 years with Graves' ophthalmopathy. Each CDR3 is given with its conserved first and last residue. D genes are given only for firm matches. The size entry is marked missing in some rows and otherwise reads once, few, many or a size class.

TRBJ1-5 | - | many | TRBV6-1 | TGTGCCAGCAGTGAAGCTGGGGGGGCGACTCAGCCCCAGCATTTT | CASSEAGGATQPQHF
TRBJ2-7 | - | - | TRBV6-1 | TGTGCCAGCAGTGTGGCAGCTACCGTCTACGAGCAGTACTTC | CASSVAATVYEQYF
TRBJ2-5 | TRBD1 | few | TRBV5-1 | TGCGCCAGCAGCACAATGGCCACAGGGGTAACCCAGTACTTC | CASSTMATGVTQYF
TRBJ2-7 | - | - | TRBV30 | TGTGCCTGGAGTGATTGGTACGAGCAGTACTTC | CAWSDWYEQYF
TRBJ1-5 | - | - | TRBV5-1 | TGCGCCAGCAGCTTGGACGGAAGCAGCAATCAGCCCCAGCATTTT | CASSLDGSSNQPQHF
TRBJ2-1 | - | many | TRBV7-3 | TGTGCCAGCAGCTTAGGGGAGTATGAGCAGTTCTTC | CASSLGEYEQFF
TRBJ1-1 | - | - | TRBV10-3 | TGTGCCATCAGTGTCACGCAGGGTTCCACTGAAGCTTTCTTT | CAISVTQGSTEAFF
TRBJ1-1 | - | few | TRBV7-2 | TGTGCCGGCAGCCTCGGGACTGCTTTGAACACTGAAGCTTTCTTT | CAGSLGTALNTEAFF
TRBJ2-3 | - | many | TRBV11-2 | TGTGCCAGCAGCTTAGAGGCGTATAGCACAGATACGCAGTATTTT | CASSLEAYSTDTQYF
TRBJ2-7 | - | few | TRBV19 | TGTGCCAGTAGACGAGCGACCGGGACGGGGAACTACGAGCAGTACTTC | CASRRATGTGNYEQYF
TRBJ1-1 | - | many | TRBV6-6 | TGTGCCAGCAGTTACGGTTTTGCTATCGCGACTGAAGCTTTCTTT | CASSYGFAIATEAFF
TRBJ1-3 | TRBD1 | once | TRBV20-1 | TGCAGTGCTAGAGGGGGGACAGACTCTGGAAACACCATATATTTT | CSARGGTDSGNTIYF
TRBJ2-1 | TRBD2 | few | TRBV29-1 | TGCAGCGGAACGGGAGGGAACAATGAGCAGTTCTTC | CSGTGGNNEQFF
TRBJ2-1 | TRBD2 | few | TRBV29-1 | TGCAGCGTTGTAGCGGGAGGGCAAGGTGAGCAGTTCTTC | CSVVAGGQGEQFF
TRBJ2-7 | - | many | TRBV27 | TGTGCCAGCAGCTCGCGGGACTCCCCTTACGAGCAGTACTTC | CASSSRDSPYEQYF
TRBJ2-1 | - | - | TRBV7-2 | TGTGCCAGCAGCTTAGCGCTAGGAGGTCTGTTCTTC | CASSLALGGLFF
TRBJ1-6 | - | - | TRBV6-1 | TGTGCCAGCAGCCACGCTGGAGGGCGCCACTTT | CASSHAGGRHF
TRBJ2-7 | TRBD1 | - | TRBV5-1 | TGCGCCAGCAGCTCCGGGACAGGGGGTCTAGACGAGCAGTACTTC | CASSSGTGGLDEQYF
TRBJ2-3 | - | many | TRBV27 | TGTGCCAGCATCGAGAGGCACACAGATACGCAGTATTTT | CASIERHTDTQYF